The 25 T cell receptor beta chains reported below all come from one sample, sequenced in a study of cytomegalovirus exposure and HLA in healthy donors. 13 Jbeta primers and 60 Vbeta primers were used for the PCR. The assay was immunoSEQ multiplex PCR, and TCRdb's table has in-frame clones only and misses some. The sample contains around 140,000 clones, around 9% of which appear only once. Material for sequencing was PBMCs. These receptors were collected from a woman in her thirties or forties in good health and CMV-seropositive.

There are a few counts of this clone. This chain connects TRBV7-6 to TRBJ2-1, with 7 bases matching TRBD2. The CDR3 loop spans 16 amino acids. The V gene's germline CDR1 is SGHVS and CDR2 FNYEAQ. V trimming: 5 bases; J trimming: 5 bases; junction bases outside the gene matches: 12. The CDR3 DNA reads TGTGCCAGCAGCACCAACCCAGCGGGGCTTAACAATGAGCAGTTCTTC. Its translation is CASSTNPAGLNNEQFF.

On this clone itself: A junction end diverges from the germline sequence, so it may reflect a read error. Different DNA sequences within this sample yield the same CDR3. This rearrangement joins TRBV4-3 to TRBJ1-1; 8 positions agree with TRBD1. The germline V gene encodes CDR1 LGHNA and CDR2 YSLEER. This CDR3 region has 13 residues. This CDR3 is CASSQKQGDEAFF. In DNA, the CDR3 is TGCGCCAGCAGCCAAAAACAGGGGGATGAAGCTTTCTTC.

This clone was seen only a few times. The chain employs TRBV2 and TRBJ2-5, with a possible D match to TRBD1 (8 bases). CDR3 size: 15 residues. CDR1 is SNHLY, CDR2 FYNNEI, per germline. V was trimmed by 5 bases and J by 3 bases, leaving 16 bases between them. In DNA, the CDR3 is TGTGCCAGCAGTAAACAGGGGGGGTATGAAGAGACCCAGTACTTC. Translated, it gives CASSKQGGYEETQYF.

The table lists this clone with a few counts. The gene calls are TRBV6-5 and TRBJ1-5; D ambiguous. The V end lost 5 bases, the J end lost 9 bases, and 14 bases lay between the germline ends. CDR3 length: 13 amino acids. The V gene's germline CDR1 is MNHEY and CDR2 SVGAGI. The CDR3, as DNA: TGTGCCAGCAGTGCGCAGTCCAGGTTGCCCCAGCATTTT. This codes for CASSAQSRLPQHF.

In its sample, this clone was seen a few times. The chain is built from TRBV13 and TRBJ2-2, with D unclear. The V end lost 5 bases, the J end lost 0 bases, and 16 bases lay between the germline ends. The CDR3 spans 17 residues. CDR1 and CDR2 (germline): PRHDT, FYEKMQ (reference sequence). The CDR3 here is CASSPRSAFANTGELFF. The CDR3 nucleotides are TGTGCCAGCAGCCCTAGGTCGGCTTTCGCGAACACCGGGGAGCTGTTTTTT.

The V and J genes are TRBV5-1 and TRBJ1-1, with a tentative D call TRBD1 (5 bases). V dropped 0 bases and J dropped 6 bases, with 15 bases sitting between them. Germline CDR1 reads SGHRS; CDR2 reads YFSETQ. The CDR3 runs 15 residues. Written as DNA, the CDR3 is TGCGCCAGCAGCTTGGAGTTGGGGCAGAATTCTGAAGCTTTCTTT. Protein sequence: CASSLELGQNSEAFF.

This clone was seen a handful of times. The CDR3 is CASTTTSAGELFF. The CDR3, as DNA: TGTGCCAGCACTACTACGAGCGCCGGGGAGCTGTTTTTT. The chain employs TRBV2 and TRBJ2-2, with D unresolved. Trimming cost V 7 bases and J 6 bases, with 12 bases left between them. The CDR3 covers 13 residues. Germline CDR1 reads SNHLY; CDR2 reads FYNNEI. Filled out from reference TRBV2 and TRBJ2-2, the complete variable domain reads EPEVTQTPSHQVTQMGQEVILRCVPISNHLYFYWYRQILGQKVEFLVSFYNNEISEKSEIFDDQFSVERPDGSNFTLKIRSTKLEDSAMYFCASTTTSAGELFFGEGSRLTVL.

The chain couples TRBV5-1 to TRBJ2-2, with D perhaps TRBD2 (5 bases). With 4 bases removed from V and 4 bases from J, the gap between germline ends came to 14 bases. This CDR3 spans 15 amino acids. The germline V gene encodes CDR1 SGHRS and CDR2 YFSETQ. The CDR3 DNA reads as TGCGCCAGCAGCCCCCGGACTCAGGCCACCGGGGAGCTGTTTTTT. Protein product: CASSPRTQATGELFF.

Concerning this clone: A far larger clone is off by one base, so a read error is likely. Other nucleotide sequences from this sample produce the same CDR3. J is TRBJ1-1 and V is TRBV4-1, with D unresolved. The V end lost 4 bases, the J end lost 5 bases, and 14 bases lay between the germline ends. Germline lookup yields CDR1 MGHRA and CDR2 YSYEKL. This CDR3 has 14 amino acids. DNA of the CDR3: TGCGCCAGCAGCCGGAAGTCGGAGGAAACTGAAGCTTTCTTT. Protein sequence: CASSRKSEETEAFF.

This clone has only a few counts. The rearrangement uses TRBV5-1 and TRBJ2-3, with 11 bases aligning to TRBD1. The CDR3 extends over 15 amino acids. Germline lookup yields CDR1 SGHRS and CDR2 YFSETQ. V shed 4 bases and J 4 bases; nucleotides not matched to a gene: 5. CDR3 bases: TGCGCCAGCAGCCGGACGGGACAGGGGGCAGATACGCAGTATTTT. Translating it yields CASSRTGQGADTQYF.

V usage is TRBV29-1 and J usage is TRBJ1-1, with 7 bases lining up with TRBD1. This CDR3 is built from 14 residues. Germline loops: CDR1 SQVTM, CDR2 ANQGSEA. With V trimmed by 7 bases and J by 13 bases, 21 bases remained unmatched. The DNA for the CDR3 is TGCAGCGCGATTTTTGTAACGGGACAGCCACTCTATTTCTTT. Its protein is CSAIFVTGQPLYFF.

This clone was recorded a few times. V and J are TRBV20-1 and TRBJ2-7; tentative D call: TRBD2 (5 bases). V lost 6 bases and J 2 bases, leaving 8 bases between the germline ends. The germline V gene encodes CDR1 DFQATT and CDR2 SNEGSKA (reference sequence). The CDR3 length is 11 residues. CDR3 DNA sequence: TGCAGTGCACGGGGAGCCTACGAGCAGTACTTC. It codes for CSARGAYEQYF.

CDR3 amino acids: CASLDPQGAVANYGYTF. CDR3 nucleotides: TGTGCCAGCCTGGATCCGCAGGGGGCCGTAGCTAACTATGGCTACACCTTC. This chain uses TRBV19 with TRBJ1-2; 8 positions match TRBD1. This CDR3 is 17 amino acids long. Trimming at V came to 9 bases and at J to 0 bases, leaving 15 bases not matched to a gene. Germline values: CDR1 LNHDA, CDR2 SQIVND (reference sequence).

The chain has TRBV11-2 and TRBJ1-6; 8 positions agree with TRBD1. Germline V gene data show CDR1 as SGHAT and CDR2 as FQNNGV. J gave up 13 bases and V 1 base, and 6 bases lay outside the gene matches. There are 14 residues in the CDR3. The CDR3, as DNA: TGTGCCAGCAGCTTAGGAGGACAGGGCAGTCCCCTCCACTTT. It translates to CASSLGGQGSPLHF.

The CDR3 coding sequence is TGTGCCATCAGCTTACAGGGGCCGAACACTGAAGCTTTCTTT. Translated: CAISLQGPNTEAFF. This rearrangement joins TRBV10-3 to TRBJ1-1; 7 bases agree with TRBD1. Trimming cost V 6 bases and J 1 base; bases outside gene matches: 5. This CDR3 is built from 14 residues. The germline V gene encodes CDR1 ENHRY and CDR2 SYGVKD.

This clone was seen a handful of times. The V gene is TRBV7-2, the J gene TRBJ1-5; tentatively, D is TRBD1 (5 bases). The germline CDR1 and CDR2 sequences are SGHTA and FQGNSA. The CDR3 spans 15 residues. V lost 1 base to trimming and J lost 1 base, with 8 bases between them. For the CDR3, the DNA is TGTGCCAGCAGCTTAGTCCGGGGGAGCAATCAGCCCCAGCATTTT. Amino acid sequence: CASSLVRGSNQPQHF.

The chain recombines TRBV5-1 with TRBJ2-3; the match to TRBD2 covers 7 bases. The CDR3 is 16 amino acids. The trim removed 4 bases at V and 1 base at J, leaving 9 bases unmatched. The germline gives CDR1 SGHRS, CDR2 YFSETQ. CDR3 DNA sequence: TGCGCCAGCAGCCGGGAGAGGGGAGGGGGCACAGATACGCAGTATTTT. Its translation is CASSRERGGGTDTQYF.

This clone was seen only a few times. The chain has TRBV5-4 and TRBJ2-1; a possible D gene is TRBD2 (7 bases). V lost 2 bases and J 5 bases, leaving 20 bases between the germline ends. Germline assignment: CDR1 SGHNT and CDR2 YYREEE (reference sequence). The CDR3 totals 17 residues. The CDR3 loop is CASSLASRRGGDNEQFF. CDR3 in DNA: TGTGCCAGCAGCTTAGCTTCTAGGAGGGGGGGGGACAATGAGCAGTTCTTC.

This clone was detected only a few times. This chain links TRBV11-2 with TRBJ1-3, with D unclear. V was pared by 4 bases and J by 4 bases, with 11 bases between. Looked up from germline, CDR1 is SGHAT and CDR2 is FQNNGV. The CDR3 is 14 residues long. Here the CDR3 reads CASSSRGEGNTIYF. The CDR3 nucleotides read TGTGCCAGCAGCTCCCGAGGTGAGGGAAACACCATATATTTT.

This chain uses TRBV7-2 with TRBJ1-5; the D gene is possibly TRBD1 (5 bases). This CDR3 spans 15 amino acids. CDR1 and CDR2 from the germline V gene are SGHTA and FQGNSA. V lost 0 bases to trimming and J lost 9 bases, with 15 bases between them. The CDR3 reads CASSLADSVGPPQHF. The CDR3 DNA is TGTGCCAGCAGCTTAGCCGACAGTGTTGGTCCGCCCCAGCATTTT.

The V gene is TRBV11-2, the J gene TRBJ2-2; TRBD2 might be the D (6 bases). The length of the CDR3 is 14 residues. The germline V gene encodes CDR1 SGHAT and CDR2 FQNNGV. V lost 6 bases to trimming and J lost 0 bases, with 8 bases between them. The CDR3 DNA reads as TGTGCCAGCAGGCGGGGCGCGAACACCGGGGAGCTGTTTTTT. Its protein is CASRRGANTGELFF.

This clone was seen only a few times. This chain links TRBV10-1 with TRBJ1-1; D gene ambiguous. In germline, CDR1 is WNHNN, CDR2 SYGVQD (reference sequence). V lost 6 bases to trimming and J lost 0 bases, with 8 bases between them. The CDR3 is made up of 13 amino acids. For the CDR3, the DNA is TGCGCCAGCAGAGAGACACTGAACACTGAAGCTTTCTTT. Translation gives CASRETLNTEAFF.

This clone turned up a few times. The chain carries TRBV7-2 and TRBJ2-1, with D hard to call. The CDR3 has 13 residues. Germline values: CDR1 SGHTA, CDR2 FQGNSA. The V gene lost 1 base and the J gene lost 4 bases, with 5 bases spanning the gap. CDR3 residues: CASSLGEYNEQFF. In DNA, the CDR3 is TGTGCCAGCAGCTTAGGAGAGTACAATGAGCAGTTCTTC.

The chain has TRBV27 and TRBJ1-5, with D unclear. This CDR3 is 13 amino acids long. V was pared by 3 bases and J by 7 bases, with 10 bases between. CDR1 and CDR2 (germline): MNHEY, SMNVEV (reference sequence). The CDR3 bases are TGTGCCAGCAGTTTGAGGGCTAGCCAGCCCCAGCATTTT. As protein: CASSLRASQPQHF.

This sequence joins TRBV5-4 and TRBJ2-5; 7 bases align to TRBD1. The ends lost 3 bases at V and 4 bases at J; junction bases unmatched: 6. Germline V gene data show CDR1 as SGHNT and CDR2 as YYREEE (reference sequence). CDR3 length: 14 amino acids. The chain's CDR3 is CASSSGGRAETQYF. The CDR3 bases are TGTGCCAGCAGCTCAGGGGGAAGGGCAGAGACCCAGTACTTC.